This T cell receptor (beta chain) appears in the sequencing data of a study of patients and donors after allogeneic stem cell transplantation. Looked up from germline, CDR1 is ENHRY and CDR2 is SYGVKD. This CDR3 region has 15 residues. V was shortened by 8 bases and J by 5 bases, with 20 bases between the two germline ends. This clonotype was detected only a few times. TCRdb reanalysed the RT-PCR reads using MiXCR and keeps one entry per CDR3 protein. The sample holds about 960,000 distinct CDR3 sequences; roughly 18% are singletons and the top ten take 5.5% to 6.5%. This receptor was obtained from a human donor who was either an allogeneic HSCT recipient or a stem cell or donor lymphocyte infusion donor (not recorded which). It is not recorded whose cells these are; they may come from a transplant donor. Material: blood, either unsorted or a sorted T cell fraction (not recorded which). The chain is built from TRBV10-3 and TRBJ2-3; D not certain. CDR3 residues: CAIGTPTTSEDTQYF. CDR3 coding DNA: TGTGCCATCGGAACACCAACGACCTCTGAAGATACGCAGTATTTT.